The text below deals with one T cell receptor (beta chain). What it binds is not known. The sample comes from a study of cytomegalovirus exposure and HLA in healthy donors. Study conclusions and caveats: In a later analysis, several top co-occurrence clusters appeared linked to parvovirus B19, influenza, CMV and Epstein-Barr virus. Productive rates of about 87% or about 30% were seen for most TCR beta V segments in an earlier analysis. TCR sequences were mostly rare, though some public TCRs occurred in many donors. The classifier, whose performance was assessed in both the original and validation cohorts, reportedly diagnosed cytomegalovirus status with high specificity and sensitivity.

This CDR3 has 16 amino acids. The germline V and J ends were trimmed by 3 bases and 5 bases, with 17 bases remaining between them. The germline V gene has CDR1 SGHAT and CDR2 FQNNGV. The PCR used 60 Vbeta and 13 Jbeta primers. The repertoire was sequenced with immunoSEQ multiplex PCR; TCRdb's copy has only in-frame clones and lacks some. The sample has approximately 200,000 clones, about 83% seen once. The rearrangement joins TRBV11-2 to TRBJ1-3; possible D gene TRBD1, 5 bases. This receptor was taken from a woman between 25 and 40 years old in good health and CMV-seropositive. Input material: PBMCs. The DNA for the CDR3 is TGTGCCAGCAGCTTCGGGGGTCAGGGAAGCAGAAACACCATATATTTT. Its protein product is CASSFGGQGSRNTIYF.